The rows below give T cell receptor beta chains drawn from one sample of a study of cytomegalovirus exposure and HLA in healthy donors. Profiled with immunoSEQ multiplex PCR; TCRdb holds only in-frame clones, not every one. The repertoire includes tens of thousands of clones, roughly 88% of them detected once, and less than 2.5% sits in the top ten. The sample taken for sequencing was PBMCs. The receptor source for this set is a man aged 25-45 years in good health and CMV-seronegative. CDR3s include the opening cysteine and the closing phenylalanine or tryptophan. D genes are given only for firm matches. Some rows have no size entry. The others give once, few or many, or a class for an expanded clone.

j_gene: TRBJ2-5
v_gene: TRBV2
d_gene: TRBD2
abundance: -
CDR3nt: TGTGCCAGCAATCAAGGGACTAGCGGGGGGGCTTTCGAGACCCAGTACTTC
CDR3aa: CASNQGTSGGAFETQYF

j_gene: TRBJ2-7
v_gene: TRBV28
d_gene: TRBD2
abundance: -
CDR3nt: TGTGCCAGCAGTTTTAATCCGGGACTAGCGGTTTGGTCCTACGAGCAGTACTTC
CDR3aa: CASSFNPGLAVWSYEQYF

j_gene: TRBJ2-3
v_gene: TRBV10-1
d_gene: -
abundance: -
CDR3nt: TGCGCCAGCAGCTCCTCGGGCACAGATACGCAGTATTTT
CDR3aa: CASSSSGTDTQYF

j_gene: TRBJ2-7
v_gene: TRBV7-2
d_gene: TRBD1
abundance: -
CDR3nt: TGTGCCAGCAGCTTAAGGGACAGGGGGTTCTACGAGCAGTACTTC
CDR3aa: CASSLRDRGFYEQYF

j_gene: TRBJ1-2
v_gene: TRBV4-1
d_gene: -
abundance: -
CDR3nt: TGCGCCAGCAGCCAATCCTTACAGCTCATGTCAAGGCGCTACACCTTC
CDR3aa: CASSQSLQLMSRRYTF

j_gene: TRBJ2-7
v_gene: TRBV6-5
d_gene: -
abundance: -
CDR3nt: TGTGCCAGCAGTTACCAAGAACCAGGGCAGAACTACGAGCAGTACTTC
CDR3aa: CASSYQEPGQNYEQYF

j_gene: TRBJ1-2
v_gene: TRBV27
d_gene: TRBD1
abundance: -
CDR3nt: TGTGCCAGCAGTTTAACAGTCGGACAGGGCTATATCTATGGCTACACCTTC
CDR3aa: CASSLTVGQGYIYGYTF

j_gene: TRBJ2-7
v_gene: TRBV28
d_gene: -
abundance: -
CDR3nt: TGTGCCAGCAGTTTATGGTCTAGCGCAACCTACGAGCAGTACTTC
CDR3aa: CASSLWSSATYEQYF

j_gene: TRBJ2-7
v_gene: TRBV5-1
d_gene: TRBD1
abundance: once
CDR3nt: TGCGCCAGCAGCTTAGGCCCTTCCGACAGGGAACGGACCGAGCAGTACTTC
CDR3aa: CASSLGPSDRERTEQYF

j_gene: TRBJ2-3
v_gene: TRBV10-3
d_gene: TRBD1
abundance: -
CDR3nt: TGTGCCATCGAGGACAGGGTTAGCACAGATACGCAGTATTTT
CDR3aa: CAIEDRVSTDTQYF

j_gene: TRBJ2-1
v_gene: TRBV6-5
d_gene: TRBD2
abundance: -
CDR3nt: TGTGCCAGCAGAGCGGGACGAGCTTTTCACGAGCAGTTCTTC
CDR3aa: CASRAGRAFHEQFF

j_gene: TRBJ1-5
v_gene: TRBV5-1
d_gene: TRBD1
abundance: -
CDR3nt: TGCGCCAGCAGCCTGGGACAGAATCAGCCCCAGCATTTT
CDR3aa: CASSLGQNQPQHF

j_gene: TRBJ1-2
v_gene: TRBV6-5
d_gene: -
abundance: -
CDR3nt: TGTGCCAGCAGTTACCTTTCAGGGAACGAACGCTACACCTTC
CDR3aa: CASSYLSGNERYTF

j_gene: TRBJ2-7
v_gene: TRBV18
d_gene: -
abundance: -
CDR3nt: TGTGCCAGCTCACCACCTAGTGGACTTTGGGCCTACGAGCAGTACTTC
CDR3aa: CASSPPSGLWAYEQYF

j_gene: TRBJ1-1
v_gene: TRBV11-2
d_gene: -
abundance: -
CDR3nt: TGTGCCAGCAGCCTCAACCTTTGGGGAGATGCTGAAGCTTTCTTT
CDR3aa: CASSLNLWGDAEAFF

j_gene: TRBJ1-5
v_gene: TRBV27
d_gene: -
abundance: -
CDR3nt: TGTGCCAGCAGTTTCTCTGGAGGTATGGGCAATCAGCCCCAGCATTTT
CDR3aa: CASSFSGGMGNQPQHF

j_gene: TRBJ2-3
v_gene: TRBV6-1
d_gene: -
abundance: -
CDR3nt: TGTGCCAGCAGCCCTGTCCGGGTGAGCACAGATACGCAGTATTTT
CDR3aa: CASSPVRVSTDTQYF

j_gene: TRBJ1-2
v_gene: TRBV7-9
d_gene: -
abundance: -
CDR3nt: TGTGCCAGCAGCTTAGCAAGGGGTCTACAGGGAACTAACTATGGCTACACCTTC
CDR3aa: CASSLARGLQGTNYGYTF

j_gene: TRBJ2-3
v_gene: TRBV6-1
d_gene: TRBD2
abundance: few
CDR3nt: TGTGCCAGCAGTGCCATAGCGGGAGGGTTGGCAGATACGCAGTATTTT
CDR3aa: CASSAIAGGLADTQYF

j_gene: TRBJ2-7
v_gene: TRBV19
d_gene: TRBD1
abundance: -
CDR3nt: TGTGCCAGTAGTATAGTTGGGACAGGGGACTACGAGCAGTACTTC
CDR3aa: CASSIVGTGDYEQYF

j_gene: TRBJ2-3
v_gene: TRBV27
d_gene: -
abundance: -
CDR3nt: TGTGCCACCCGAAGGTCGGGGAGAGTCGGGACAGATACGCAGTATTTT
CDR3aa: CATRRSGRVGTDTQYF

j_gene: TRBJ1-2
v_gene: TRBV27
d_gene: -
abundance: once
CDR3nt: TGTGCCAGCAGTTCGGGATATGGCTACACCTTC
CDR3aa: CASSSGYGYTF

j_gene: TRBJ2-7
v_gene: TRBV28
d_gene: -
abundance: -
CDR3nt: TGTGCCAGCAGTTACAGGGACTACGAGCAGTACTTC
CDR3aa: CASSYRDYEQYF

j_gene: TRBJ2-7
v_gene: TRBV19
d_gene: -
abundance: -
CDR3nt: TGTGCCAGTAGTATTGGCAGCTCCTACGAGCAGTACTTC
CDR3aa: CASSIGSSYEQYF

j_gene: TRBJ2-1
v_gene: TRBV11-2
d_gene: -
abundance: -
CDR3nt: TGTGCCAGCAGCTCGGAGACTAGAATCAATGAGCAGTTCTTC
CDR3aa: CASSSETRINEQFF

j_gene: TRBJ2-3
v_gene: TRBV18
d_gene: -
abundance: -
CDR3nt: TGTGCCAGCTCACCGGACTACAGCACAGATACGCAGTATTTT
CDR3aa: CASSPDYSTDTQYF

j_gene: TRBJ2-5
v_gene: TRBV12-5
d_gene: -
abundance: -
CDR3nt: TGTGCTAGTGGTTTGGAGACCCAGGGGTTTGAGACCCAGTACTTC
CDR3aa: CASGLETQGFETQYF

j_gene: TRBJ2-1
v_gene: TRBV28
d_gene: TRBD1
abundance: once
CDR3nt: TGTGCCAGCCGGGACAGGGAACGGAATGAGCAGTTCTTC
CDR3aa: CASRDRERNEQFF

j_gene: TRBJ2-4
v_gene: TRBV29-1
d_gene: TRBD1
abundance: -
CDR3nt: TGCAGCGTAGCTAACCGGGACAGTGTAAACATTCAGTACTTC
CDR3aa: CSVANRDSVNIQYF